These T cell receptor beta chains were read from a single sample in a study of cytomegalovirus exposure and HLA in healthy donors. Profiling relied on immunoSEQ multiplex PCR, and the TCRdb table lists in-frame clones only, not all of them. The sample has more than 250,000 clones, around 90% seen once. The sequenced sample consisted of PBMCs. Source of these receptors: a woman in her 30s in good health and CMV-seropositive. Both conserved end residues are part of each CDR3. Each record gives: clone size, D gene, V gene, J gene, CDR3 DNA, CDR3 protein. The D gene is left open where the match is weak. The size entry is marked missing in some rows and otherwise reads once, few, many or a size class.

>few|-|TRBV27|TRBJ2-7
TGTGCCAGCAGTTTAGAAAGGGGAGAGCTCTACGAGCAGTACTTC
CASSLERGELYEQYF
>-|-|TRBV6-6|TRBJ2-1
TGTGCCAGCAGCTTAAACAATGAGCAGTTCTTC
CASSLNNEQFF
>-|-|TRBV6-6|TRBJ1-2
TGTGCCAGCAGGGAAAATGTTCTGAGGATCGATGGCTACACCTTC
CASRENVLRIDGYTF
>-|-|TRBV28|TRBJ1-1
TGTGCCAGCAGTTTGACAGCTGAAGCTTTCTTT
CASSLTAEAFF
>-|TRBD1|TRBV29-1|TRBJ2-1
TGCAGCGTGGAGACAGGGGGCAATAGGTACAATGAGCAGTTCTTC
CSVETGGNRYNEQFF
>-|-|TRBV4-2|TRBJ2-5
TGTGCCAGCAGCCAAGATCGGGACGGCGACTTGTACTTC
CASSQDRDGDLYF
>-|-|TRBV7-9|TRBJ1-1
TGTGCCAGCAGCTTTGCGTTCTTGGGGGGCTACCCTGAAGCTTTCTTT
CASSFAFLGGYPEAFF
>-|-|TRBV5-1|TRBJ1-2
TGCGCCAGCAGGCAGCAACCTAACTATGGCTACACCTTC
CASRQQPNYGYTF
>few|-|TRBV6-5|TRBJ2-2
TGTGCCGCAACCGCGGTGAACACCGGGGAGCTGTTTTTT
CAATAVNTGELFF
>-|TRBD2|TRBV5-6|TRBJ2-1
TGTGCCAGCAGCTTGGACGGGAGGGGTAAGAATGAGCAGTTCTTC
CASSLDGRGKNEQFF
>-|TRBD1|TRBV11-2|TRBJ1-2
TGTGCCAGCAGCTTGTATCCAGGGGGTGTTGGGGACACCTTC
CASSLYPGGVGDTF
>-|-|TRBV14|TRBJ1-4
TGTGCCAGCAGCCAAGTAAGGGGAGTTAATGAAAAACTGTTTTTT
CASSQVRGVNEKLFF
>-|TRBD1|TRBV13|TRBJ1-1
TGTGCCAGCAGCGGACAGGGGGAGTACACTGAAGCTTTCTTT
CASSGQGEYTEAFF
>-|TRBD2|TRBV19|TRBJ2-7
TGTGCCAGTAGTGCTAGCGGGAGTTCTTCCTACGAGCAGTACTTC
CASSASGSSSYEQYF
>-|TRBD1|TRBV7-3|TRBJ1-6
TGTGCCAGCAGTTCGACAGGGGCTCATTCACCCCTCCACTTT
CASSSTGAHSPLHF
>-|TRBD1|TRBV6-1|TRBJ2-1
TGTGCCAGCAGTGATTGGACAGGCCGCAGCTCCTACAATGAGCAGTTCTTC
CASSDWTGRSSYNEQFF
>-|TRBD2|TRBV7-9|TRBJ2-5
TGTGCCAGCGGTACTAGCGGGACCCAGTACTTC
CASGTSGTQYF
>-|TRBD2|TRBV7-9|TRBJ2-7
TGTGCCAGCAGCTCTAAAGGGACTAGCGCCCCAATCGAGCAGTACTTC
CASSSKGTSAPIEQYF
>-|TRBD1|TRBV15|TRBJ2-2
TGTGCCACCAGCAACCCTTGGACAGGCCCGAACACCGGGGAGCTGTTTTTT
CATSNPWTGPNTGELFF
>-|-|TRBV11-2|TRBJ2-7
TGTGCCAGCAGCCGCTTCACAGGGTCAGCCTACGAGCAGTACTTC
CASSRFTGSAYEQYF
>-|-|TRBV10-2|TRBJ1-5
TGCGCCAGCAGACAAAGGGGGGGCGAAATTGGGAATCAGCCCCAGCATTTT
CASRQRGGEIGNQPQHF
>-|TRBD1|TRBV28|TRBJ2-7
TGTGCCAGGAGGGACAGGGCCTACGAGCAGTACTTC
CARRDRAYEQYF
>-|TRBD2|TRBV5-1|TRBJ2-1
TGCGCCAGCAGCTCCAACCTAGCGGGAGTGGGTTACAATGAGCAGTTCTTC
CASSSNLAGVGYNEQFF
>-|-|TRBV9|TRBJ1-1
TGTGCCAGCAGCGTAGTGGCCGAAGGGGCTGAAGCTTTCTTT
CASSVVAEGAEAFF
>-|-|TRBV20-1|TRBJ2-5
TGCAGTGCGCTTCAAGAGACCCAGTACTTC
CSALQETQYF
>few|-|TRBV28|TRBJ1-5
TGTGCCAGTTACGGGGGGGCTACCTATAGCAATCAGCCCCAGCATTTT
CASYGGATYSNQPQHF
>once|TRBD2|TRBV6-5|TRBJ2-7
TGTGCCAGCCGACCGGGACTAGCGTTTTACGAGCAGTACTTC
CASRPGLAFYEQYF
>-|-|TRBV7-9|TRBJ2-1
TGTGCCAGCAGCTTAGTTTCCTTAGAGTGGGCAGATGAGCAGTTCTTC
CASSLVSLEWADEQFF
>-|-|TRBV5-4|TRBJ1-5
TGTGCCAGCAGCTTGGCCGGGGGCCTCAATCAGCCCCAGCATTTT
CASSLAGGLNQPQHF
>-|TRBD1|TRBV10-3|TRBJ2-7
TGTGCCATCGGGACAGATTCCTACGAGCAGTACTTC
CAIGTDSYEQYF
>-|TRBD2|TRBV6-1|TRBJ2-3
TGTGCCAGCAGTGCCCTAGCGGGGGCCAGCACAGATACGCAGTATTTT
CASSALAGASTDTQYF
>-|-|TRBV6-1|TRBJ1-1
TGTGCCAGCAGGTTGAGCAGTATGAACACTGAAGCTTTCTTT
CASRLSSMNTEAFF
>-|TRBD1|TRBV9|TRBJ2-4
TGTGCCAGCAGCGTAGCCCTAGACAGGGGGCTTGGCAAAAACATTCAGTACTTC
CASSVALDRGLGKNIQYF
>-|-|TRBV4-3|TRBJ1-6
TGCGCCAGCAGCCAAGAGCCAGGGACAACTTATAATTCACCCCTCCACTTT
CASSQEPGTTYNSPLHF
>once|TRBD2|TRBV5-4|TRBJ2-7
TGTGCCAGCAGCTTGGGGACTAGCGGGATTGGCGAGCAGTACTTC
CASSLGTSGIGEQYF
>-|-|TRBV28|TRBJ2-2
TGTGCCAGCAGGAGGACCCTGAACACCGGGGAGCTGTTTTTT
CASRRTLNTGELFF
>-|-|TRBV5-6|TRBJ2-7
TGTGCCAGCAGCTTTGGGACCCTGTCAGCGTACGAGCAGTACTTC
CASSFGTLSAYEQYF
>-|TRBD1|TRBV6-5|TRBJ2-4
TGTGCCAGCAGTTCAGCCGCGACAGGGGACAAAAACATTCAGTACTTC
CASSSAATGDKNIQYF
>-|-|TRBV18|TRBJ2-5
TGTGCCAGCTCACACTCATACGTAGGAGAGACCCAGTACTTC
CASSHSYVGETQYF
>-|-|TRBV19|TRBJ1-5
TGTGCCAGTAGTATGTGGGGTCTCGATAGCAATCAGCCCCAGCATTTT
CASSMWGLDSNQPQHF
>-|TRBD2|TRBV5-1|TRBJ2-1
TGCGCCAGCAGAGCCGGGACTAGCGATCCCCCCGAGCAGTTCTTC
CASRAGTSDPPEQFF
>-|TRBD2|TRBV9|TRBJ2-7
TGTGCCAGCAGCTTAACTAGCGGGGGACCCTACGAGCAGTACTTC
CASSLTSGGPYEQYF
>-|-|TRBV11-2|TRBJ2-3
TGTGCCAGCAGCGTCACAGGGTTGGCAGATACGCAGTATTTT
CASSVTGLADTQYF
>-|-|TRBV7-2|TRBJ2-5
TGTGCCAGCAGCTTCCCCCAGGGCAACCAAGAGACCCAGTACTTC
CASSFPQGNQETQYF
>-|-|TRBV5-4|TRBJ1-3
TGTGCCAGCAGCTTCCTCCAGGGGTCAGGAAACACCATATATTTT
CASSFLQGSGNTIYF
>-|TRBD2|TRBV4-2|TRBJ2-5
TGTGCCAGCAGCCAAGAATCTCCGGGAGGGGGGGCAGGCCAAGAGACCCAGTACTTC
CASSQESPGGGAGQETQYF
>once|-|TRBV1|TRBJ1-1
TGCACCAGCAGCCAAGCGATCAGGGTGAACACTGAAGCTTTCTTT
CTSSQAIRVNTEAFF
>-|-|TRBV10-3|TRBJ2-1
TGTGCCATCAGTGGCCCGAAGCGGGTCTCCTACAATGAGCAGTTCTTC
CAISGPKRVSYNEQFF
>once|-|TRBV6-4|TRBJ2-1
TGTGCCAGCAGTGTGGACTATGCTTTCAGTGAGCAGTTCTTC
CASSVDYAFSEQFF
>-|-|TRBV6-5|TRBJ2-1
TGTGCCAGCAGTTACTCGATTGGATACAATGAGCAGTTCTTC
CASSYSIGYNEQFF
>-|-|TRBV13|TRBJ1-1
TGTGCCAGCAGCTTAGGCAACGGAGCGAACACTGAAGCTTTCTTT
CASSLGNGANTEAFF
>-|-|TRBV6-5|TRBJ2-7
TGTGCTAGCAACGGAGGGACCTACGAGCAGTACTTC
CASNGGTYEQYF
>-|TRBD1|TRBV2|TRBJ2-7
TGTGCCAGCAGGAAACAGGGGGCAGACTACGAGCAGTACTTC
CASRKQGADYEQYF
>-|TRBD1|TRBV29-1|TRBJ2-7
TGCAGCGTTGGAACAGGGGGCGCATCCTACGAGCAGTACTTC
CSVGTGGASYEQYF
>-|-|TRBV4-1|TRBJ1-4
TGCGCCAGCAGCCCCCTGACAGAGGAAAAACTGTTTTTT
CASSPLTEEKLFF
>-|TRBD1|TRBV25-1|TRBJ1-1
TGTGCCAGCATTCGGACAGGGAGCACTGAAGCTTTCTTT
CASIRTGSTEAFF
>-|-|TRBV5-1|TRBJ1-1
TGCGCCAGCAGCTACTACCCCAGGCGGACGGGGAACACTGAAGCTTTCTTT
CASSYYPRRTGNTEAFF
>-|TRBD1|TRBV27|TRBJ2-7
TGTGCCAGCAGTTTATCGACAGGGTTAATCCACGAGCAGTACTTC
CASSLSTGLIHEQYF
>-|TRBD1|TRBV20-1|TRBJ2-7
TGCAGTGCTGACAGGGGCCACGAGCAGTACTTC
CSADRGHEQYF